Listed below are T cell receptor beta chains from one sample, sequenced in a study of control samples from healthy donors and cancer patients. Profiling relied on immunoSEQ multiplex PCR, and the TCRdb table lists in-frame clones only, not all of them. The sample shows 35,000 to 50,000 clones, 80% to 90% of them seen only once. The source material was PBMCs. The receptors stem from an older woman with lung cancer. Both conserved end residues are part of each CDR3. The D gene is left open where the match is weak. Not all rows give a size; the values are once, few, many and, for expanded clones, a class.

d_gene: -
j_gene: TRBJ1-1
abundance: -
v_gene: TRBV12-3/TRBV12-4
CDR3nt: TGTGCCAGCAGTTTAGCGGGGACTGAAGCTTTCTTT
CDR3aa: CASSLAGTEAFF

d_gene: -
j_gene: TRBJ2-1
abundance: -
v_gene: TRBV14
CDR3nt: TGTGCCAGCAGCCAAGACCTATACAATGAGCAGTTCTTC
CDR3aa: CASSQDLYNEQFF

d_gene: -
j_gene: TRBJ2-3
abundance: -
v_gene: TRBV19
CDR3nt: TGTGCCAGTAGTGCTACCCAGGGAGATACGCAGTATTTT
CDR3aa: CASSATQGDTQYF

d_gene: TRBD1
j_gene: TRBJ1-6
abundance: once
v_gene: TRBV5-1
CDR3nt: TGCGCCAGCAGCTTGGTTTGGAATGACCCAGGGGGCTCACCCCTCCACTTT
CDR3aa: CASSLVWNDPGGSPLHF

d_gene: -
j_gene: TRBJ2-3
abundance: -
v_gene: TRBV30
CDR3nt: TGTGCCTGGTCAATCCAGGCAGGCGGGACAGATACGCAGTATTTT
CDR3aa: CAWSIQAGGTDTQYF

d_gene: TRBD1
j_gene: TRBJ1-2
abundance: once
v_gene: TRBV25-1
CDR3nt: TGTGCCAGCAGTAACAGGGGCCTTAACTATGGCTACACCTTC
CDR3aa: CASSNRGLNYGYTF

d_gene: TRBD2
j_gene: TRBJ2-1
abundance: -
v_gene: TRBV28
CDR3nt: TGTGCCAGCAGTGCACTAGCGGGAGGGTCGAGTGAGCAGTTCTTC
CDR3aa: CASSALAGGSSEQFF

d_gene: -
j_gene: TRBJ1-2
abundance: -
v_gene: TRBV24-1
CDR3nt: TGTGCCACCAGTGATGATCAAGACGATAACTATGGCTACACCTTC
CDR3aa: CATSDDQDDNYGYTF

d_gene: TRBD2
j_gene: TRBJ2-3
abundance: -
v_gene: TRBV4-2
CDR3nt: TGTGCCAGCAGGAAGACTAGCGACCACACAGATACGCAGTATTTT
CDR3aa: CASRKTSDHTDTQYF

d_gene: -
j_gene: TRBJ1-1
abundance: -
v_gene: TRBV30
CDR3nt: TGTGCCTGGAGTGTATGGTTACAACAAGCTTTCTTT
CDR3aa: CAWSVWLQQAFF

d_gene: TRBD1
j_gene: TRBJ2-2
abundance: -
v_gene: TRBV28
CDR3nt: TGTGCCAGCAGTGCCCACAGGGGAACGGACACCGGGGAGCTGTTTTTT
CDR3aa: CASSAHRGTDTGELFF

d_gene: -
j_gene: TRBJ2-3
abundance: -
v_gene: TRBV5-1
CDR3nt: TGCGCCAGCAGCTTGGATGCCCCGGGCACAGATACGCAGTATTTT
CDR3aa: CASSLDAPGTDTQYF

d_gene: TRBD2
j_gene: TRBJ2-7
abundance: -
v_gene: TRBV11-3
CDR3nt: TGTGCCAGCAGCGAACTAGCGGGAGAACTTTACGAGCAGTACTTC
CDR3aa: CASSELAGELYEQYF

d_gene: -
j_gene: TRBJ1-5
abundance: -
v_gene: TRBV4-1
CDR3nt: TGCGCCAGCAGCCAAGTTCCAGATTTCGCGAACCCTGATAGCAATCAGCCCCAGCATTTT
CDR3aa: CASSQVPDFANPDSNQPQHF

d_gene: -
j_gene: TRBJ1-1
abundance: -
v_gene: TRBV5-1
CDR3nt: TGCGCCAGCAGCTTGAATACGCGCAGGGACGCAAACGCTTTCTTT
CDR3aa: CASSLNTRRDANAFF

d_gene: -
j_gene: TRBJ2-3
abundance: -
v_gene: TRBV5-5
CDR3nt: TGTGCCAGCAGCTTGGGGGAGGACACAGATACGCAGTATTTT
CDR3aa: CASSLGEDTDTQYF

d_gene: TRBD2
j_gene: TRBJ2-5
abundance: -
v_gene: TRBV7-2
CDR3nt: TGTGCCAGCAGCCCAGGATTAGCGGGAGGAGAGACCCAGTACTTC
CDR3aa: CASSPGLAGGETQYF

d_gene: -
j_gene: TRBJ1-4
abundance: -
v_gene: TRBV7-9
CDR3nt: TGTGCCAGCAGCCTCCGGTTAGATGAAAAACTGTTTTTT
CDR3aa: CASSLRLDEKLFF

d_gene: -
j_gene: TRBJ2-1
abundance: few
v_gene: TRBV7-9
CDR3nt: TGTGCCAGCAGCTTATTAAGTGAGCAGTTCTTC
CDR3aa: CASSLLSEQFF

d_gene: TRBD2
j_gene: TRBJ2-5
abundance: -
v_gene: TRBV9
CDR3nt: TGTGCCAGCAGCGTAGTAGCGGGAGGGCCTCAGACCCAGTACTTC
CDR3aa: CASSVVAGGPQTQYF

d_gene: TRBD2
j_gene: TRBJ2-1
abundance: -
v_gene: TRBV25-1
CDR3nt: TGTGCCAGCAGTGATACTAGCGGAGCCTACAATGAGCAGTTCTTC
CDR3aa: CASSDTSGAYNEQFF

d_gene: TRBD1
j_gene: TRBJ1-1
abundance: -
v_gene: TRBV6-5
CDR3nt: TGTGCCAGCAATGGGGCGACAGGGCTCGGCACTGAAGCTTTCTTT
CDR3aa: CASNGATGLGTEAFF

d_gene: -
j_gene: TRBJ1-2
abundance: -
v_gene: TRBV5-6
CDR3nt: TGTGCCAGCAGCTTGGGGCAGGGGCGTTATGGCTACACCTTC
CDR3aa: CASSLGQGRYGYTF

d_gene: -
j_gene: TRBJ2-7
abundance: -
v_gene: TRBV6-5
CDR3nt: TGTGCCAGCATAGGGGACACTTATTACGAGCAGTACTTC
CDR3aa: CASIGDTYYEQYF

d_gene: -
j_gene: TRBJ1-1
abundance: once
v_gene: TRBV5-4
CDR3nt: TGTGCCAGCAGCCCCAAATCAACGAACACTGAAGCTTTCTTT
CDR3aa: CASSPKSTNTEAFF

d_gene: -
j_gene: TRBJ2-3
abundance: -
v_gene: TRBV9
CDR3nt: TGTGCCAGCAGCGTAGAGGGGTTGGGCACAGATACGCAGTATTTT
CDR3aa: CASSVEGLGTDTQYF

d_gene: -
j_gene: TRBJ2-7
abundance: -
v_gene: TRBV18
CDR3nt: TGTGCCAGCTCACCACCCCGGTTCTCCTACGAGCAGTACTTC
CDR3aa: CASSPPRFSYEQYF

d_gene: TRBD1
j_gene: TRBJ2-1
abundance: -
v_gene: TRBV11-3
CDR3nt: TGTGCCAGCAGCGTACAGGGACAGGGCCACAATGAGCAGTTCTTC
CDR3aa: CASSVQGQGHNEQFF

d_gene: -
j_gene: TRBJ2-4
abundance: -
v_gene: TRBV4-3
CDR3nt: TGCGCCAGCAGCCAAGATTTCACGGAAGCCAAAAACATTCAGTACTTC
CDR3aa: CASSQDFTEAKNIQYF

d_gene: TRBD2
j_gene: TRBJ2-3
abundance: -
v_gene: TRBV29-1
CDR3nt: TGCAGCGTTGGGGGGGGAGATACAGATACGCAGTATTTT
CDR3aa: CSVGGGDTDTQYF

d_gene: TRBD1
j_gene: TRBJ2-7
abundance: -
v_gene: TRBV5-1
CDR3nt: TGCGCCAGCAGTCACCGGGACAGTCGGAACGAGCAGTACTTC
CDR3aa: CASSHRDSRNEQYF

d_gene: TRBD2
j_gene: TRBJ2-1
abundance: -
v_gene: TRBV10-3
CDR3nt: TGTGCCATCAGTGAGTTACTAGCGGGAGCACTTGAGCAGTTCTTC
CDR3aa: CAISELLAGALEQFF

d_gene: -
j_gene: TRBJ1-2
abundance: -
v_gene: TRBV30
CDR3nt: TGTGCCTGGAGTGTAGACGAAACGGGCTCTTTTGGCTACACCTTC
CDR3aa: CAWSVDETGSFGYTF

d_gene: TRBD2
j_gene: TRBJ2-5
abundance: -
v_gene: TRBV5-4
CDR3nt: TGTGCCAGCAGCTTGGAGGCGGGAGAGGGGGAGACCCAGTACTTC
CDR3aa: CASSLEAGEGETQYF

d_gene: -
j_gene: TRBJ2-3
abundance: -
v_gene: TRBV7-7
CDR3nt: TGTGCCAGCAGCTGGAGCCCCCGGGACCCCCCGCAGTATTTT
CDR3aa: CASSWSPRDPPQYF

d_gene: -
j_gene: TRBJ2-1
abundance: -
v_gene: TRBV28
CDR3nt: TGTGCCAGCAGTTTACGGGGACGGTCTCCCAATGAGCAGTTCTTC
CDR3aa: CASSLRGRSPNEQFF

d_gene: TRBD1
j_gene: TRBJ1-1
abundance: -
v_gene: TRBV24-1
CDR3nt: TGTGCCACCAGTGAAAATGGACAGGGTCCGAGGAAAGCTTTCTTT
CDR3aa: CATSENGQGPRKAFF

d_gene: TRBD1
j_gene: TRBJ2-7
abundance: -
v_gene: TRBV6-5
CDR3nt: TGTGCCAGCAGTTTAGGACAGGGGGCCGGGGAGCAGTACTTC
CDR3aa: CASSLGQGAGEQYF

d_gene: TRBD1
j_gene: TRBJ2-7
abundance: -
v_gene: TRBV5-6
CDR3nt: TGTGCCAGCAGTCTTCCGGGACAGGGGGCCTACGAGCAGTACTTC
CDR3aa: CASSLPGQGAYEQYF

d_gene: -
j_gene: TRBJ2-5
abundance: -
v_gene: TRBV4-3
CDR3nt: TGCGCCAGCAGCCAAGATTGGAACGGCCAAGAGACCCAGTACTTC
CDR3aa: CASSQDWNGQETQYF

d_gene: -
j_gene: TRBJ2-7
abundance: -
v_gene: TRBV23-1
CDR3nt: TGCGCCAGCAGGACCGAGATCTACGAGCAGTACTTC
CDR3aa: CASRTEIYEQYF

d_gene: TRBD2
j_gene: TRBJ2-3
abundance: -
v_gene: TRBV5-1
CDR3nt: TGCGCCAGCAGCTCGGGACTAGTTGGAGATACGCAGTATTTT
CDR3aa: CASSSGLVGDTQYF

d_gene: -
j_gene: TRBJ2-1
abundance: once
v_gene: TRBV30
CDR3nt: TGTGCCTGGAGTGCCGGGACCCTAGGAGTTGGGGAGCAGTTCTTC
CDR3aa: CAWSAGTLGVGEQFF

d_gene: -
j_gene: TRBJ2-7
abundance: -
v_gene: TRBV5-1
CDR3nt: TGCGCCAGCAGCTTGGAGGCGGACGCTACCTACGAGCAGTACTTC
CDR3aa: CASSLEADATYEQYF

d_gene: -
j_gene: TRBJ2-5
abundance: -
v_gene: TRBV27
CDR3nt: TGTGCCAGCAGTACCTACCCGGGGCTAGCGAAGGAGACCCAGTACTTC
CDR3aa: CASSTYPGLAKETQYF

d_gene: -
j_gene: TRBJ1-2
abundance: -
v_gene: TRBV7-9
CDR3nt: TGTGCCAGCAGCTTAGTTGGCAGACCTAACTATGGCTACACCTTC
CDR3aa: CASSLVGRPNYGYTF

d_gene: -
j_gene: TRBJ1-3
abundance: once
v_gene: TRBV11-2
CDR3nt: TGTGCCAGCAGCTTGGCCGGTCCCGGTATTTACACCATATATTTT
CDR3aa: CASSLAGPGIYTIYF

d_gene: -
j_gene: TRBJ1-1
abundance: -
v_gene: TRBV28
CDR3nt: TGTGCCAGCAGTCAAGGGACCCACACTGAAGCTTTCTTT
CDR3aa: CASSQGTHTEAFF

d_gene: -
j_gene: TRBJ1-5
abundance: -
v_gene: TRBV18
CDR3nt: TGTGCCAGCTCACCAAGGGGAAAGGCTCAGCCCCAGCATTTT
CDR3aa: CASSPRGKAQPQHF

d_gene: -
j_gene: TRBJ1-4
abundance: -
v_gene: TRBV28
CDR3nt: TGTGCCAGCAGTCTCCCTAGGGGAAGATATCTGTTTTTT
CDR3aa: CASSLPRGRYLFF

d_gene: TRBD2
j_gene: TRBJ2-1
abundance: -
v_gene: TRBV7-9
CDR3nt: TGTGCCAGCAGCTTGGGACTAGCGGGGACCAATGAGCAGTTCTTC
CDR3aa: CASSLGLAGTNEQFF